These 25 T cell receptor beta chains originate from one sample sequenced in a study of blood T cell repertoires in COVID-19. TCRdb's table, derived via immunoSEQ multiplex PCR, lists solely in-frame clones and lacks some. The repertoire holds 310,000 or so clones, with around 89% as singletons. Material for sequencing was PBMCs or T cells enriched from blood (not recorded which). The receptors here all came from a woman between 18 and 30 years old with acute COVID-19.

The chain couples TRBV18 to TRBJ2-1, with TRBD1 matching 7 bases. CDR1 and CDR2 (germline): KGHSH, LQKENI. The CDR3 runs 14 residues. V lost 3 bases to trimming and J lost 4 bases; unmatched junction nucleotides: 3. The CDR3: CASSPNRGYNEQFF. The CDR3 DNA sequence: TGTGCCAGCTCACCCAACAGGGGTTACAATGAGCAGTTCTTC.

The CDR3 sequence: CASSLARRSNEKLFF. The DNA of the CDR3 is TGTGCCAGCAGCTTAGCGAGGCGGTCTAATGAAAAACTGTTTTTT. This chain uses TRBV7-2 with TRBJ1-4; D is unclear. The germline CDR1 and CDR2 sequences are SGHTA and FQGNSA. The CDR3 is 15 amino acids. The V and J ends lost 0 bases and 3 bases respectively, with 8 bases between them.

The chain joins TRBV6-5 to TRBJ1-2, with TRBD1 matching 9 bases. The germline gives CDR1 MNHEY, CDR2 SVGAGI. The CDR3 length is 12 residues. J lost 8 bases, V lost 8 bases, and 6 bases had no gene match. The CDR3 coding sequence is TGTGCCAGCCATACAGGGGGCAAAGGCTACACCTTC. It is translated as CASHTGGKGYTF.

This clone was recorded once. The chain has TRBV5-4 and TRBJ2-1; the D gene is possibly TRBD2 (6 bases). In germline, CDR1 is SGHNT, CDR2 YYREEE (reference sequence). V lost 6 bases and J 2 bases, leaving 15 bases between the germline ends. The CDR3 loop spans 15 amino acids. CDR3 protein: CASTRLVGTYNEQFF. Written as DNA, the CDR3 is TGTGCCAGCACCCGACTAGTAGGGACCTACAATGAGCAGTTCTTC.

This clone was recorded only once. The V and J genes are TRBV28 and TRBJ2-1, with a weak D call TRBD1 (5 bases). V shed 7 bases and J shed 9 bases, with 13 bases lying between them. This CDR3 spans 12 amino acids. Germline CDR1 reads MDHEN; CDR2 reads SYDVKM. CDR3 protein: CASNGRVGEQFF. Written as DNA, the CDR3 is TGTGCCAGCAACGGCAGGGTAGGTGAGCAGTTCTTC.

The V and J genes are TRBV5-1 and TRBJ2-2; 9 bases match TRBD2. Germline CDR1 SGHRS, CDR2 YFSETQ. This CDR3 comprises 16 residues. V lost 4 bases, J lost 3 bases, and 7 bases stayed unmatched. The CDR3 loop reads CASSLRLADYTGELFF. The CDR3 region has the DNA TGCGCCAGCAGCCTTCGACTAGCGGACTACACCGGGGAGCTGTTTTTT.

The gene calls are TRBV7-2 and TRBJ2-5, with TRBD1 matching 7 bases. CDR1 is SGHTA and CDR2 is FQGNSA in the germline V gene. The V gene end was trimmed by 3 bases and the J gene end by 5 bases; junction bases not matched to a gene: 3. CDR3 length: 13 residues. CDR3 nucleotides: TGTGCCAGCAGCTTGGACAGGATGGAGACCCAGTACTTC. Translating gives CASSLDRMETQYF.

The chain couples TRBV4-1 to TRBJ2-1, with 15 bases identical to TRBD2. V gave up 4 bases and J gave up 6 bases; unmatched junction bases: 13. Germline V gene sequence: CDR1 MGHRA, CDR2 YSYEKL. This CDR3 has 19 amino acids. CDR3 in amino acids: CASSPRGVGLAGGGNEQFF. For the CDR3, the DNA is TGCGCCAGCAGCCCAAGAGGGGTCGGACTAGCGGGAGGGGGCAATGAGCAGTTCTTC.

The V gene is TRBV6-5, the J gene TRBJ2-1; D may be TRBD1 (5 bases). The V and J ends lost 4 bases and 9 bases respectively, with 16 bases between them. This CDR3 comprises 14 residues. The germline CDR1 and CDR2 sequences are MNHEY and SVGAGI. In nucleotides, the CDR3 is TGTGCCAGCAGTTCCGGCAGGGTAAGGATTGAGCAGTTCTTC. Its translation: CASSSGRVRIEQFF.

V is TRBV27 and J is TRBJ2-7; 10 positions match TRBD1. From germline, CDR1 is MNHEY and CDR2 SMNVEV (reference sequence). The V gene end was trimmed by 4 bases and the J gene end by 6 bases; junction bases not matched to a gene: 0. The CDR3 is 12 amino acids. CDR3 sequence (DNA): TGTGCCAGCAGTTGGACAGGGGGCGAGCAGTACTTC. Translated: CASSWTGGEQYF.

V gene TRBV19 combines with J gene TRBJ2-3, with D tentatively TRBD2 (5 bases). The germline gives CDR1 LNHDA, CDR2 SQIVND (reference sequence). Trimming took off 4 bases at V and 2 bases at J, with 13 bases between the two ends. CDR3 length: 15 amino acids. CDR3 region: CASSTRTLSTDTQYF. CDR3 in DNA: TGTGCCAGTAGTACTCGGACTTTATCCACAGATACGCAGTATTTT.

The rearrangement joins TRBV7-8 to TRBJ1-2, with 9 bases identical to TRBD1. The V gene's germline CDR1 is SGHVS and CDR2 FQNEAQ. The CDR3 is 16 residues long. V was pared by 2 bases and J by 6 bases, with 10 bases of the junction left unmatched. The CDR3 protein is CASSLFRQGGVHGYTF. As DNA, the CDR3 is TGTGCCAGCAGCTTATTTCGACAGGGGGGCGTCCATGGCTACACCTTC.

The chain is built from TRBV10-1 and TRBJ2-1; TRBD2 matches at 12 bases. This CDR3 has 15 residues. With 2 bases clipped from V and 8 bases from J, the junction kept 4 bases outside the gene matches. Germline-derived CDR1 and CDR2 are WNHNN and SYGVQD (reference sequence). CDR3 loop: CASSELAGGPDEQFF. The CDR3 DNA reads TGCGCCAGCAGTGAGCTAGCGGGAGGGCCGGATGAGCAGTTCTTC.

The CDR3 DNA is TGTGCCAGCAGTTTACAGGGGGTAAACTATGGCTACACCTTC. It yields the protein CASSLQGVNYGYTF. The gene calls are TRBV27 and TRBJ1-2, with 7 nucleotides matching TRBD1. Germline V gene sequence: CDR1 MNHEY, CDR2 SMNVEV (reference sequence). V was clipped by 2 bases and J by 2 bases; unmatched bases: 2. CDR3 length: 14 amino acids.

The chain links TRBV6-5 to TRBJ2-1; TRBD1 matches 9 bases. After removal of 9 bases from V and 3 bases from J, the junction contained 3 bases not matched to a gene. This CDR3 is 13 amino acids long. Germline CDR1 reads MNHEY; CDR2 reads SVGAGI. CDR3 coding DNA: TGTGCCAGTGGGGACAGGGTCTACAATGAGCAGTTCTTC. Its protein is CASGDRVYNEQFF.

This chain links TRBV20-1 with TRBJ1-5, with D possibly TRBD1 on 5 matching bases. The length of the CDR3 is 14 residues. The V end was cut by 3 bases, the J end by 2 bases, with 11 bases between. The germline CDR1 and CDR2 sequences are DFQATT and SNEGSKA (reference sequence). The CDR3 loop reads CSASRATGNQPQHF. The CDR3 DNA reads TGCAGTGCTAGTCGGGCGACAGGCAATCAGCCCCAGCATTTT.

V is TRBV5-1 and J is TRBJ2-2, with TRBD1 as a possible D gene (5 bases). The CDR3 has 17 amino acids. Germline CDR1 reads SGHRS; CDR2 reads YFSETQ. V gave up 4 bases and J gave up 4 bases, with 20 bases separating them. CDR3 in DNA: TGCGCCAGCAGCCTACTGGTCCAGGGTGGCGCCACCGGGGAGCTGTTTTTT. Its translation is CASSLLVQGGATGELFF.

The V and J genes are TRBV9 and TRBJ1-1, with TRBD1 matching over 7 bases. Germline trimming cut 0 bases from V and 2 bases from J; bases unmatched to any gene: 7. From germline, CDR1 is SGDLS and CDR2 YYNGEE. CDR3 size: 16 residues. CDR3 DNA sequence: TGTGCCAGCAGCGTAGGACTACAGGGGACCAACACTGAAGCTTTCTTT. Protein: CASSVGLQGTNTEAFF.

This chain uses TRBV2 with TRBJ1-1, with D unresolved. V was pared by 4 bases and J by 0 bases, with 9 bases between. Germline loops: CDR1 SNHLY, CDR2 FYNNEI. This CDR3 is 14 amino acids long. DNA of the CDR3: TGTGCCAGCAGTGGCCCGGGAGTGAACACTGAAGCTTTCTTT. Translation gives CASSGPGVNTEAFF.

The rearrangement links TRBV7-6 to TRBJ2-2, with TRBD2 matching 8 bases. This CDR3 has 14 amino acids. Germline-derived CDR1 and CDR2 are SGHVS and FNYEAQ. J gave up 7 bases and V 7 bases, and 8 bases lay outside the gene matches. The CDR3 region has the DNA TGTGCCAGCACAACAAGACTAGCGATCGGGGAGCTGTTTTTT. The encoded protein is CASTTRLAIGELFF.

This chain joins TRBV19 and TRBJ2-7; 7 bases align to TRBD1. J was trimmed by 0 bases and V by 5 bases; bases with no gene match: 7. Germline V gene lookup returns CDR1 LNHDA and CDR2 SQIVND (reference sequence). This CDR3 is 15 amino acids long. CDR3 loop: CASSPRDSRSYEQYF. Here the CDR3 DNA reads TGTGCCAGTAGTCCCCGGGACAGTCGCTCCTACGAGCAGTACTTC. Drawing the rest from reference TRBV19 and TRBJ2-7, the complete variable domain is DGGITQSPKYLFRKEGQNVTLSCEQNLNHDAMYWYRQDPGQGLRLIYYSQIVNDFQKGDIAEGYSVSREKKESFPLTVTSAQKNPTAFYLCASSPRDSRSYEQYFGPGTRLTVT.

The CDR3 nucleotides read TGTGCCAGCAGCGTAGTAGCGGGAGATGATACGCAGTATTTT. Translating it yields CASSVVAGDDTQYF. The chain recombines TRBV9 with TRBJ2-3; 9 bases map to TRBD2. V was clipped by 0 bases and J by 6 bases; unmatched bases: 2. The CDR3 spans 14 residues. CDR1 and CDR2 from the germline V gene are SGDLS and YYNGEE.

The V gene is TRBV5-5, the J gene TRBJ2-3; D is unclear. Per germline, CDR1 SGHKS and CDR2 YYEKEE (reference sequence). The CDR3 totals 12 residues. Trimming took off 4 bases at V and 0 bases at J, with 3 bases between the two ends. CDR3 residues: CASSLSTDTQYF. CDR3 bases: TGTGCCAGCAGCCTAAGCACAGATACGCAGTATTTT.

The genes are TRBV20-1 and TRBJ2-1; the match to TRBD1 covers 7 bases. J lost 9 bases, V lost 3 bases, and 2 bases had no gene match. The CDR3 length is 11 residues. CDR1 DFQATT and CDR2 SNEGSKA come from the germline V gene (reference sequence). CDR3 protein: CSARTGFEQFF. The DNA for the CDR3 is TGCAGTGCTAGGACAGGGTTTGAGCAGTTCTTC.

The chain combines TRBV7-9 with TRBJ1-2, with TRBD1 as a possible D gene (6 bases). There are 16 residues in the CDR3. The germline V and J ends were trimmed by 1 base and 8 bases, with 20 bases remaining between them. Germline values: CDR1 SEHNR, CDR2 FQNEAQ (reference sequence). The CDR3 DNA sequence: TGTGCCAGCAGCTTAGGGACTGGGCGGGGGGCAGACGGCTACACCTTC. Encoded protein: CASSLGTGRGADGYTF.